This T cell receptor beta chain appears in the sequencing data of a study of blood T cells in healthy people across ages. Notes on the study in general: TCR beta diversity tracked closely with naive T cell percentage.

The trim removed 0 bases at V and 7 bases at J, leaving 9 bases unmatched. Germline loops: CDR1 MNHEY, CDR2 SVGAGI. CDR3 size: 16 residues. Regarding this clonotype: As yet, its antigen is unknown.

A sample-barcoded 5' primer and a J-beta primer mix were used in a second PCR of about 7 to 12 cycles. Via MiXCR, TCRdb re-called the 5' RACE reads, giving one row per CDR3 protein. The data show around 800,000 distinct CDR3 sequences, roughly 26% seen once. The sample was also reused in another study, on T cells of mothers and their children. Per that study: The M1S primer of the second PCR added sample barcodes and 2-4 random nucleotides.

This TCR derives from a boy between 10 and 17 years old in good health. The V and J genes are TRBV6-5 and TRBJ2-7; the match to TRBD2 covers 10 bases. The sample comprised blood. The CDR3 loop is CASSYSSRLAGGEQYF. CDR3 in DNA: TGTGCCAGCAGTTACTCCTCGCGACTAGCGGGCGGGGAGCAGTACTTC.